These T cell receptor beta chains were read from a single sample in a study of blood T cells in healthy people across ages. Each CDR3 protein gets one entry after TCRdb re-called the 5' RACE reads with MiXCR. The table records around 1,700,000 distinct CDR3 sequences, roughly 27% of them present only once. Sample: blood. The receptors here all came from a woman under 40 in good health. The CDR3 runs from the conserved cysteine through the conserved F or W. A D gene is named only where the DNA matches it firmly. Not all rows give a size; the values are once, few, many and, for expanded clones, a class.

TRBJ2-1 | TRBV15 | . | . | 17 | TGTGCCACCAGCAGGAACCCCGGGACCCGGCAATACAATGAGCAGTTCTTC | CATSRNPGTRQYNEQFF
TRBJ2-7 | TRBV7-2 | . | . | 14 | TGTGCCGGCAGCTCACAAAGCGGAGGCTACGAGCAGTACTTC | CAGSSQSGGYEQYF
TRBJ2-7 | TRBV2 | . | many | 13 | TGTGCCAGCAGTGACAGGGGCCAATACGAGCAGTACTTC | CASSDRGQYEQYF
TRBJ2-2 | TRBV28 | . | few | 17 | TGTGCCAGCAGTTTTGAGCAGCCGTTCGCGAACACCGGGGAGCTGTTTTTT | CASSFEQPFANTGELFF
TRBJ2-1 | TRBV5-1 | TRBD2 | few | 14 | TGCGCCAGCAGCTGGGGGACTAGTTGGTATGAGCAGTTCTTC | CASSWGTSWYEQFF
TRBJ2-7 | TRBV7-9 | . | . | 14 | TGTGCCAGCAGCTTGTACGAGACCCCCTACGAGCAGTACTTC | CASSLYETPYEQYF
TRBJ1-1 | TRBV7-2 | . | . | 14 | TGTGCCAGCAACCCTTACCCCCGCATCACTGAAGCTTTCTTT | CASNPYPRITEAFF
TRBJ2-1 | TRBV9 | TRBD1 | . | 14 | TGTGCCAGCAGCCCGGCGAGGGGGCTCAATAAGCAGTTCTTC | CASSPARGLNKQFF
TRBJ2-3 | TRBV12-3/TRBV12-4 | . | . | 14 | TGTGCCAGCACCCCGGGGCGGTTCACAGATACGCAGTATTTT | CASTPGRFTDTQYF
TRBJ2-2 | TRBV11-1 | TRBD1 | . | 16 | TGTGCCGGCAGCTATCGCCGGGACAGACTCACCGGGGAGCTGTTTTTT | CAGSYRRDRLTGELFF
TRBJ2-4 | TRBV20-1 | . | few | 12 | TGCAGTGCCATTCTCCCCACAGGCCATCAGTACTTC | CSAILPTGHQYF
TRBJ1-1 | TRBV27 | TRBD1 | once | 15 | TGTGCCAGCAGTTCGCCGGGACAGGGGGGCACTGAAGCTTTCTTT | CASSSPGQGGTEAFF
TRBJ1-2 | TRBV7-2 | TRBD1 | many | 14 | TGTGCCAGCAGTCCCGGACAGGGAGGCTATGGCTACACCTTC | CASSPGQGGYGYTF
TRBJ2-4 | TRBV20-1 | TRBD2 | few | 19 | TGCAGTGCTAGGATTGGGCTAGCGGGGGGGGAAATGGCCAAAAACATTCAGTACTTC | CSARIGLAGGEMAKNIQYF
TRBJ2-7 | TRBV3-1 | TRBD2 | . | 14 | TGTGCCAGCAGCCATAGCGGGGCGGGCTACGAGCAGTACTTC | CASSHSGAGYEQYF